The sequence of this T cell receptor beta chain was determined in a study of blood T cells in healthy people across ages. Whole-study context: For every two T cells, template switching captured about one barcoded beta molecule. Study-wide results and limits: CMV infection status of these donors was not known.

Concerning this clonotype: What it binds is not known.

J gave up 2 bases and V 5 bases, and 6 bases lay outside the gene matches. Per germline, CDR1 SGHTA and CDR2 FQGNSA. The CDR3 has 15 residues. Using a J-beta primer mix together with a sample-barcoded 5' primer, a second PCR was run for roughly 6 to 12 cycles. Every sample gave at least 2.5 million paired-end reads containing CDR3. TCRdb re-called the 5' RACE reads with MiXCR, one entry per CDR3 protein. The sample lists some 320,000 distinct CDR3 sequences; 27% were seen once. The rearrangement uses TRBV7-2 and TRBJ2-7; 10 bases are shared with TRBD2. The sequencing input was blood. The sequence was collected from a woman in her 70s in good health. The CDR3 here is CASSPRTSGTYEQYF. The CDR3 bases are TGTGCCAGCAGCCCCCGGACTAGCGGAACCTACGAGCAGTACTTC. Full variable domain (missing parts from reference TRBV7-2 and TRBJ2-7): GAGVSQSPSNKVTEKGKDVELRCDPISGHTALYWYRQSLGQGLEFLIYFQGNSAPDKSGLPSDRFSAERTGGSVSTLTIQRTQQEDSAVYLCASSPRTSGTYEQYFGPGTRLTVT.